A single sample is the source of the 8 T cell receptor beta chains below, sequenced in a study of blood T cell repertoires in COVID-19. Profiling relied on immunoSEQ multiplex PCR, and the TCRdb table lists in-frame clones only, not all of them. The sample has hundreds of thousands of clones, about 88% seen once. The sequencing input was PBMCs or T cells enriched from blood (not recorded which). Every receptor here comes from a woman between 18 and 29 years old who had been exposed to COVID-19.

The CDR3 DNA reads as TGCGCCAGCAGCCAGTACCTCGGACAGGGTGGAAACGAGCAGTACTTC. This gives the protein CASSQYLGQGGNEQYF. The chain uses TRBV4-3 and TRBJ2-7; 8 positions agree with TRBD1. There are 16 residues in the CDR3. CDR1 is LGHNA and CDR2 is YSLEER in the germline V gene. The ends lost 3 bases at V and 5 bases at J; junction bases unmatched: 12.

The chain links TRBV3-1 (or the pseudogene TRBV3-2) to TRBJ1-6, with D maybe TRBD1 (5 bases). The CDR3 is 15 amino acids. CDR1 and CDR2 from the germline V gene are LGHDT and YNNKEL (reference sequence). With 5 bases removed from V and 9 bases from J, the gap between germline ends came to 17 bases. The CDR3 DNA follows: TGTGCCAGCAGCAATGGGGAGGGGTTCGGTTCACCCCTCCACTTT. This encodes CASSNGEGFGSPLHF.

The CDR3 DNA follows: TGTGCCAGCAGCCCCAACGGACTAGCGGGAGGCGCAGATACGCAGTATTTT. It specifies CASSPNGLAGGADTQYF. The gene calls are TRBV7-9 and TRBJ2-3, with TRBD2 matching over 14 bases. CDR1 SEHNR and CDR2 FQNEAQ come from the germline V gene (reference sequence). Trimming at V came to 5 bases and at J to 4 bases, leaving 8 bases not matched to a gene. This CDR3 is 17 amino acids long.

The CDR3 protein is CASSHTGGPSYEQYF. The DNA for the CDR3 is TGTGCCAGCAGCCATACAGGGGGTCCATCCTACGAGCAGTACTTC. V and J are TRBV13 and TRBJ2-7, with 8 bases matching TRBD1. Germline lookup yields CDR1 PRHDT and CDR2 FYEKMQ (reference sequence). The CDR3 is 15 amino acids. With 5 bases clipped from V and 1 base from J, the junction kept 7 bases outside the gene matches.

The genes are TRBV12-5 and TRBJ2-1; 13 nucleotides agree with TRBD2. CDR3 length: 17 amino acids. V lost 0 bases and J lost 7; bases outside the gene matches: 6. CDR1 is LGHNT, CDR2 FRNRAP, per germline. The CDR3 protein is CASGLVPGLAGENEQFF. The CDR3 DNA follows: TGTGCTAGTGGTTTGGTACCCGGACTAGCGGGAGAGAATGAGCAGTTCTTC.

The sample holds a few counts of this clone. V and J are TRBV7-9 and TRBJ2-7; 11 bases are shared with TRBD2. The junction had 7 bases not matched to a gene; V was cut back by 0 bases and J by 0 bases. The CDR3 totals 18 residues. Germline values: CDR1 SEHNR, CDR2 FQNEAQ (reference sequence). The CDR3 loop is CASSLAPGLAGNSYEQYF. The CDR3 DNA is TGTGCCAGCAGCTTAGCCCCCGGACTAGCGGGTAACTCCTACGAGCAGTACTTC.

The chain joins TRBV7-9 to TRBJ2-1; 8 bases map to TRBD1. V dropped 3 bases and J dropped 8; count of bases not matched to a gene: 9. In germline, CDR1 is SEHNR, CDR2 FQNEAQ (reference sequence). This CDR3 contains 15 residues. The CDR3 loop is CASSLKRTGTDEQFF. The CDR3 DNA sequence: TGTGCCAGCAGCTTGAAAAGGACAGGGACGGATGAGCAGTTCTTC.

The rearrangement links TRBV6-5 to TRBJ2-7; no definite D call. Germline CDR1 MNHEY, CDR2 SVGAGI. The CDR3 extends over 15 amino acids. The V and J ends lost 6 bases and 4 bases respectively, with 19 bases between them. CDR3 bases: TGTGCCAGCAGGCCTCGAGGTTATCATCTTTACGAGCAGTACTTC. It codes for CASRPRGYHLYEQYF.